One and the same sample provided the 26 T cell receptor beta chains below, sequenced in a study of T cells in Graves' hyperthyroidism and ophthalmopathy (dated 2019 in TCRdb). The library was made by multiplex PCR. The data were produced on an Illumina HiSeq 2000. TCR beta CDR3 regions were amplified from RNA transcripts. The TCR CDR3 was subjected to a first round of RT-PCR using the HTBI primer set and the Qiagen OneStep RT-PCR kit. The public reads were reprocessed in TCRdb via fastp at Q25 and MiXCR, keeping in-frame beta chains. Rows with one shared CDR3 protein collapse into an entry with the most common genes and DNA. A total of 660,000 or so distinct CDR3 sequences appear in this sample, less than 45% of them only once. About 7% of the sample belongs to the ten largest clones. The sample consisted of peripheral blood or thyroid tissue (not recorded which). These receptor sequences come from an adult man with Graves' disease, either hyperthyroidism or ophthalmopathy (not recorded which).

The J gene is TRBJ2-7, the V gene TRBV19; 12 nucleotides match TRBD2. CDR3 length: 13 amino acids. In germline, CDR1 is LNHDA, CDR2 SQIVND (reference sequence). The J segment lost 6 bases and the V segment lost 9 bases, leaving 6 bases of the junction unmatched. The CDR3 loop reads CASRLAGGLEQYF. The CDR3 DNA follows: TGTGCCAGCCGCCTAGCGGGAGGGCTCGAGCAGTACTTC.

The chain employs TRBV5-1 and TRBJ1-1; 9 bases agree with TRBD1. Looked up from germline, CDR1 is SGHRS and CDR2 is YFSETQ. This CDR3 comprises 15 residues. The J segment lost 12 bases and the V segment lost 2 bases, leaving 14 bases of the junction unmatched. The CDR3 region is CASSLDLQGAAGPFF. The CDR3 DNA sequence: TGCGCCAGCAGCTTAGACCTACAGGGGGCGGCGGGGCCTTTCTTT. Looking up the rest from reference TRBV5-1 and TRBJ1-1 gives the full variable domain: KAGVTQTPRYLIKTRGQQVTLSCSPISGHRSVSWYQQTPGQGLQFLFEYFSETQRNKGNFPGRFSGRQFSNSRSEMNVSTLELGDSALYLCASSLDLQGAAGPFFGQGTRLTVV.

This clonotype was picked up a small number of times. The chain links TRBV14 to TRBJ1-6; tentative D call: TRBD1 (5 bases). V was cut by 1 base and J by 3 bases, with 7 bases left in between. The CDR3 spans 15 residues. Per germline, CDR1 SGHDN and CDR2 FVKESK. The DNA of the CDR3 is TGTGCCAGCAGCCAAGGAGGGGTCTATAATTCACCCCTCCACTTT. As protein: CASSQGGVYNSPLHF.

Only a few counts were recorded for this clonotype. V usage is TRBV29-1 and J usage is TRBJ2-5; 7 bases match TRBD2. The DNA end lines up better with TRBJ2-7; the J call may be wrong. Germline CDR1 and CDR2: SQVTM and ANQGSEA. The CDR3 extends over 14 amino acids. CDR3 residues: CSVEKAGFSYEQYF. CDR3 DNA sequence: TGCAGCGTTGAAAAAGCGGGGTTCTCCTACGAGCAGTACTTC.

In this sample, this clonotype turned up many times. The gene calls are TRBV20-1 and TRBJ1-4; D uncertain. CDR1 and CDR2 from the germline V gene are DFQATT and SNEGSKA (reference sequence). Trimming took off 3 bases at V and 6 bases at J, with 11 bases between the two ends. The CDR3 sequence is 13 residues long. CDR3: CSARPLGDEKLFF. CDR3 in DNA: TGCAGTGCTAGGCCACTTGGAGATGAAAAACTGTTTTTT.

The V gene is TRBV2, the J gene TRBJ2-7, with TRBD2 as a possible D gene (6 bases). This CDR3 spans 16 amino acids. V lost 7 bases and J 2 bases, leaving 21 bases between the germline ends. Germline V gives CDR1 SNHLY, CDR2 FYNNEI. Here the CDR3 DNA reads TGTGCCAGCACAAGAAGTTTGATAGCGGCAGCCTACGAGCAGTACTTC. It codes for CASTRSLIAAAYEQYF. The full variable domain, in which reference TRBV2 and TRBJ2-7 provide the parts outside the CDR3, is EPEVTQTPSHQVTQMGQEVILRCVPISNHLYFYWYRQILGQKVEFLVSFYNNEISEKSEIFDDQFSVERPDGSNFTLKIRSTKLEDSAMYFCASTRSLIAAAYEQYFGPGTRLTVT.

The table lists this clonotype with many counts. The V call is TRBV2, the J call TRBJ1-6, with D uncertain. Trimming shortened V by 2 bases and J by 10 bases, and 3 bases separated the two germline ends. The CDR3 loop spans 11 amino acids. Germline CDR1 and CDR2: SNHLY and FYNNEI. In DNA form, the CDR3 reads TGTGCCAGCAGTGAAAACTCACCCCTCCACTTT. The encoded protein is CASSENSPLHF.

The chain links TRBV28 to TRBJ1-4; the D is unclear. Germline CDR1 and CDR2: MDHEN and SYDVKM. Trimming removed 0 bases from V and 0 bases from J, with 8 bases in between. This CDR3 region has 16 residues. The CDR3 nucleotides are TGTGCCAGCAGTTTATGGTCGCGTTCAACTAATGAAAAACTGTTTTTT. This encodes CASSLWSRSTNEKLFF. Looking up the rest from reference TRBV28 and TRBJ1-4 gives the full variable domain: DVKVTQSSRYLVKRTGEKVFLECVQDMDHENMFWYRQDPGLGLRLIYFSYDVKMKEKGDIPEGYSVSREKKERFSLILESASTNQTSMYLCASSLWSRSTNEKLFFGSGTQLSVL.

This clonotype appeared many times. This chain's CDR3 is CSVVWTGHPETQYF. DNA for the CDR3: TGCAGCGTTGTCTGGACAGGGCATCCGGAGACCCAGTACTTC. The V and J genes are TRBV29-1 and TRBJ2-5, with 8 nucleotides matching TRBD1. Germline CDR1 SQVTM, CDR2 ANQGSEA. The CDR3 contains 14 residues. After removal of 4 bases from V and 5 bases from J, the junction contained 9 bases not matched to a gene.

The chain couples TRBV7-6 to TRBJ1-3, with 9 positions matching TRBD1. There are 20 residues in the CDR3. Germline CDR1 reads SGHVS; CDR2 reads FNYEAQ. Trimming at V came to 2 bases and at J to 0 bases, leaving 14 bases not matched to a gene. Here the CDR3 reads CASSLNPVQGATFSGNTIYF. The DNA for the CDR3 is TGTGCCAGCAGCTTAAACCCCGTACAGGGGGCAACCTTCTCTGGAAACACCATATATTTT.

A remark on this clonotype: With a much larger clone just one base away, this may be a read error. This chain links TRBV7-6 with TRBJ2-5; D gene uncertain. Germline V lookup: CDR1 SGHVS, CDR2 FNYEAQ. The CDR3 totals 15 residues. The V gene lost 3 bases and the J gene lost 5 bases, with 16 bases spanning the gap. CDR3 nucleotides: TGTGCCAGCAGCTTCTACCCGCGCAGGCAGGAGACCCAGTACTTC. Amino acids: CASSFYPRRQETQYF.

The chain uses TRBV29-1 and TRBJ1-1, with D unclear. There are 13 residues in the CDR3. CDR1 SQVTM and CDR2 ANQGSEA come from the germline V gene. Trimming pared 6 bases from V and 2 bases from J, leaving 13 bases between. The CDR3 loop is CSVRAGENTEAFF. In DNA form, the CDR3 reads TGCAGCGTGAGGGCGGGCGAAAACACTGAAGCTTTCTTT. Full variable domain (remainder filled in from reference TRBV29-1 and TRBJ1-1): SAVISQKPSRDICQRGTSLTIQCQVDSQVTMMFWYRQQPGQSLTLIATANQGSEATYESGFVIDKFPISRPNLTFSTLTVSNMSPEDSSIYLCSVRAGENTEAFFGQGTRLTVV.

DNA for the CDR3: TGCAGTGTCGAAGGGGCCCTAACCCACTATGGCTACACCTTC. As protein: CSVEGALTHYGYTF. V gene TRBV20-1 combines with J gene TRBJ1-2, with a tentative D call TRBD1 (5 bases). V was clipped by 7 bases and J by 3 bases, with 18 bases between them. Germline loops: CDR1 DFQATT, CDR2 SNEGSKA (reference sequence). This CDR3 has 14 amino acids.

This clonotype came up many times. The chain recombines TRBV10-3 with TRBJ1-4; a possible D gene is TRBD1 (5 bases). Germline V gene lookup returns CDR1 ENHRY and CDR2 SYGVKD. The CDR3 totals 15 residues. The V gene lost 0 bases and the J gene lost 7 bases, with 12 bases spanning the gap. DNA for the CDR3: TGTGCCATCAGTGAGTCGCGGGGGAATGGTGAAAAACTGTTTTTT. Its translation: CAISESRGNGEKLFF.

The sample holds one count of this clonotype. One end of the junction fails to match germline, which may point to a read error. The genes are TRBV7-8 and TRBJ1-4, with a tentative D call TRBD1 (5 bases). This CDR3 has 14 residues. In germline, CDR1 is SGHVS, CDR2 FQNEAQ. As DNA, the CDR3 is TGCGCCAGCAGCCCCCCAACAGGTTATGAAAAACTGTTTTTT. This codes for CASSPPTGYEKLFF.

This clonotype appeared many times. The chain recombines TRBV29-1 with TRBJ1-3, with 7 bases that match TRBD1. The CDR3 contains 15 residues. Germline trimming cut 6 bases from V and 0 bases from J; bases unmatched to any gene: 8. CDR1 is SQVTM and CDR2 is ANQGSEA in the germline V gene. CDR3 DNA: TGCAGCGTGTCCGGGACAGCTCTCTCTGGAAACACCATATATTTT. As protein: CSVSGTALSGNTIYF.

This chain uses TRBV7-9 with TRBJ2-7, with 7 bases that match TRBD1. V lost 1 base, J lost 2 bases, and 5 bases stayed unmatched. The CDR3 covers 15 residues. CDR1 and CDR2 (germline): SEHNR, FQNEAQ (reference sequence). DNA for the CDR3: TGTGCCAGCAGCTTAGTAAGGACAGGTACCTACGAGCAGTACTTC. Translating gives CASSLVRTGTYEQYF.

The chain joins TRBV7-9 to TRBJ2-7; the match to TRBD1 covers 7 bases. Per germline, CDR1 SEHNR and CDR2 FQNEAQ (reference sequence). The CDR3 runs to 15 residues. Germline trimming cut 5 bases from V and 0 bases from J; bases unmatched to any gene: 7. In DNA, the CDR3 is TGTGCCAGCAGCACCCAGCCAGGGGGCTCCTACGAGCAGTACTTC. As protein: CASSTQPGGSYEQYF.

The chain joins TRBV20-1 to TRBJ2-7; TRBD2 agrees at 7 bases. CDR3 length equals 16 residues. The V gene end was trimmed by 0 bases and the J gene end by 0 bases; junction bases not matched to a gene: 8. The germline V gene has CDR1 DFQATT and CDR2 SNEGSKA (reference sequence). CDR3 DNA: TGCAGTGCTAGAGATTTGCGGGGGAAACTCTCCTACGAGCAGTACTTC. Translating it yields CSARDLRGKLSYEQYF.

This chain uses TRBV19 with TRBJ1-6; 10 bases are shared with TRBD1. After removal of 5 bases from V and 9 bases from J, the junction contained 4 bases not matched to a gene. The length of the CDR3 is 14 residues. Germline V gene sequence: CDR1 LNHDA, CDR2 SQIVND (reference sequence). CDR3 in DNA: TGTGCCAGTAGTCCCGGGACAGGGGCTTCACCCCTCCACTTT. As protein: CASSPGTGASPLHF. Filled out from reference TRBV19 and TRBJ1-6, the complete variable domain reads DGGITQSPKYLFRKEGQNVTLSCEQNLNHDAMYWYRQDPGQGLRLIYYSQIVNDFQKGDIAEGYSVSREKKESFPLTVTSAQKNPTAFYLCASSPGTGASPLHFGNGTRLTVT.

J is TRBJ2-7 and V is TRBV2; 11 bases map to TRBD1. The V gene's germline CDR1 is SNHLY and CDR2 FYNNEI. This CDR3 has 13 amino acids. Losses at the gene ends were 7 bases for V and 5 bases for J; bases not matched to a gene: 4. Here the CDR3 DNA reads TGTGCCAGCACCGGGACAGGGGGTAACGAGCAGTACTTC. Residues: CASTGTGGNEQYF. Full variable domain (missing parts from reference TRBV2 and TRBJ2-7): EPEVTQTPSHQVTQMGQEVILRCVPISNHLYFYWYRQILGQKVEFLVSFYNNEISEKSEIFDDQFSVERPDGSNFTLKIRSTKLEDSAMYFCASTGTGGNEQYFGPGTRLTVT.

Comments on this clonotype: A read error may explain this, as a much larger clone is one base away. This chain uses TRBV2 with TRBJ1-4; D gene unclear. Germline values: CDR1 SNHLY, CDR2 FYNNEI. CDR3 length: 14 residues. CDR3 loop: CASREATTLEKLFF. CDR3 sequence (DNA): TGTGCCAGCAGGGAAGCAACGACCCTAGAAAAACTGTTTTTT.

This clonotype was seen at least ten times. The chain is built from TRBV20-1 and TRBJ1-1; possible D gene TRBD1, 5 bases. CDR3 size: 13 residues. V was pared by 0 bases and J by 4 bases, with 9 bases between. Germline-derived CDR1 and CDR2 are DFQATT and SNEGSKA (reference sequence). CDR3 sequence (DNA): TGCAGTGCTAGAGATCAGGGTGGCACTGAAGCTTTCTTT. It yields the protein CSARDQGGTEAFF.

This clonotype has only a few counts. The V and J genes are TRBV29-1 and TRBJ2-2; the D gene is possibly TRBD1 (6 bases). This CDR3 spans 17 amino acids. The V and J ends lost 4 bases and 1 base respectively, with 19 bases between them. Germline assignment: CDR1 SQVTM and CDR2 ANQGSEA. The CDR3: CSVAMSHRVWNTGELFF. CDR3 bases: TGCAGCGTTGCCATGTCCCACAGGGTTTGGAACACCGGGGAGCTGTTTTTT.

This clonotype was observed at least ten times. V gene TRBV7-2 combines with J gene TRBJ1-5; D perhaps matches TRBD1 (6 bases). CDR3 size: 15 residues. Germline V gene sequence: CDR1 SGHTA, CDR2 FQGNSA. V gave up 5 bases and J gave up 0 bases, with 11 bases separating them. The CDR3 DNA sequence: TGTGCCAGCAGCGAGGGGACAACTAGCAATCAGCCCCAGCATTTT. Protein product: CASSEGTTSNQPQHF.

The rearrangement uses TRBV7-3 and TRBJ1-5, with a weak D call TRBD1 (5 bases). From germline, CDR1 is SGHTA and CDR2 FQGTGA. The CDR3 length is 15 residues. The V end lost 6 bases, the J end lost 4 bases, and 16 bases lay between the germline ends. DNA for the CDR3: TGTGCCAGCAGGTCTGATACAGGTGGGAATCAGCCCCAGCATTTT. It translates to CASRSDTGGNQPQHF.